This entry lists 9 T cell receptor beta chains sequenced from one sample in a study of blood T cell repertoires in COVID-19. The data were produced by immunoSEQ multiplex PCR, yet TCRdb's version contains in-frame clones alone and is incomplete. In the table there are about 59,000 clones, 75% to 95% of which are singletons. Sequencing input: peripheral blood. Receptors were obtained from a human donor in a cohort sampled during active COVID-19.

The chain uses TRBV21-1 and TRBJ2-1; the table names TRBD1, a call not compared with the DNA. TRBV21-1 is a pseudogene segment. The CDR3 is 12 residues long. The CDR3 reads CARQGSYNEQFF. Written as DNA, the CDR3 is TGTGCCAGACAGGGGTCCTACAATGAGCAGTTCTTC.

The chain carries TRBV5-4 and TRBJ2-1; 10 bases agree with TRBD2. The CDR3 covers 15 residues. The junction had 8 bases not matched to a gene; V was cut back by 5 bases and J by 6 bases. The germline V gene encodes CDR1 SGHNT and CDR2 YYREEE (reference sequence). The chain's CDR3 is CASSLASGGLNEQFF. The CDR3 DNA reads as TGTGCCAGCAGTCTCGCTAGCGGGGGTCTCAATGAGCAGTTCTTC.

V gene TRBV30 combines with J gene TRBJ1-4; TRBD1 matches 9 bases. The CDR3 contains 14 residues. Per the germline V gene, CDR1 is GTSNPN and CDR2 is SVGIG (reference sequence). V lost 4 bases to trimming and J lost 7 bases; unmatched junction nucleotides: 7. The CDR3, as DNA: TGTGCCTGGATGGGGACAGGGCCGGGTGAAAAACTGTTTTTT. This gives the protein CAWMGTGPGEKLFF.

This clone was recorded only once. CDR3: CASSLAVRDTQYF. Here the CDR3 DNA reads TGTGCCAGCAGCTTAGCTGTCCGGGATACGCAGTATTTT. This rearrangement joins TRBV7-9 to TRBJ2-3, with no clear D. With 0 bases removed from V and 6 bases from J, the gap between germline ends came to 7 bases. The CDR3 has 13 amino acids. CDR1 is SEHNR, CDR2 FQNEAQ, per germline (reference sequence). Full variable domain (missing parts from reference TRBV7-9 and TRBJ2-3): DTGVSQNPRHKITKRGQNVTFRCDPISEHNRLYWYRQTLGQGPEFLTYFQNEAQLEKSRLLSDRFSAERPKGSFSTLEIQRTEQGDSAMYLCASSLAVRDTQYFGPGTRLTVL.

The chain links TRBV4-2 to TRBJ2-6, with TRBD1 matching over 9 bases. V gave up 0 bases and J gave up 2 bases; unmatched junction bases: 14. Germline CDR1 and CDR2: LGHNA and YNFKEQ. The CDR3 consists of 21 residues. CDR3 in DNA: TGTGCCAGCAGCCAAGAACTCGGGACAGGGAGGGTCGTAGCTGGGGCCAACGTCCTGACTTTC. Translated, it gives CASSQELGTGRVVAGANVLTF.

This sequence joins TRBV6-5 and TRBJ2-5, with D tentatively TRBD2 (6 bases). Germline assignment: CDR1 MNHEY and CDR2 SVGAGI. The CDR3 consists of 12 residues. The germline V and J ends were trimmed by 10 bases and 7 bases, with 16 bases remaining between them. The CDR3 DNA is TGTGCCACACTATGGGGAGGAAGGACCCAGTACTTC. It codes for CATLWGGRTQYF.

The chain links TRBV5-1 to TRBJ1-2; the match to TRBD1 covers 9 bases. With 2 bases clipped from V and 0 bases from J, the junction kept 5 bases outside the gene matches. The CDR3 is 16 amino acids. From germline, CDR1 is SGHRS and CDR2 YFSETQ. As DNA, the CDR3 is TGCGCCAGCAGCTTATCGGGACAGGGTACTAACTATGGCTACACCTTC. It codes for CASSLSGQGTNYGYTF.

V usage is TRBV7-9 and J usage is TRBJ2-7; TRBD2 might be the D (6 bases). Germline CDR1 and CDR2: SEHNR and FQNEAQ (reference sequence). CDR3 size: 19 residues. The V end lost 5 bases, the J end lost 0 bases, and 26 bases lay between the germline ends. CDR3 loop: CASSPHGAVRLGSSYEQYF. The CDR3 coding sequence is TGTGCCAGCAGCCCCCACGGGGCAGTTAGACTCGGGAGCTCCTACGAGCAGTACTTC.

The chain uses TRBV18 and TRBJ2-5; 9 positions match TRBD2. The CDR3 runs to 16 residues. Germline V gives CDR1 KGHSH, CDR2 LQKENI. Losses at the gene ends were 2 bases for V and 2 bases for J; bases not matched to a gene: 6. CDR3 sequence (DNA): TGTGCCAGCTCACCATGGCTAGCGGGAAGACAAGAGACCCAGTACTTC. It specifies CASSPWLAGRQETQYF.